The 9 T cell receptor beta chains presented below share a single source sample, sequenced in a study of blood T cell repertoires in COVID-19. The method was immunoSEQ multiplex PCR; TCRdb's version includes in-frame clones alone and lacks a portion of them. The sample lists approximately 310,000 clones; around 86% were seen once. Input material: peripheral blood. These TCRs come from a man between 45 and 60 years old with active or convalescent COVID-19.

The chain carries TRBV2 and TRBJ1-3; D may be TRBD1 (5 bases). Trimming shortened V by 2 bases and J by 3 bases, and 11 bases separated the two germline ends. Germline V gene data show CDR1 as SNHLY and CDR2 as FYNNEI. This CDR3 spans 15 amino acids. CDR3: CASSERWQGGNTIYF. The CDR3 coding sequence is TGTGCCAGCAGTGAAAGGTGGCAGGGTGGAAACACCATATATTTT.

The chain joins TRBV18 to TRBJ1-5; D remains ambiguous. V was cut by 3 bases and J by 3 bases, with 12 bases left in between. The germline CDR1 and CDR2 sequences are KGHSH and LQKENI. The CDR3 sequence is 15 residues long. CDR3 in DNA: TGTGCCAGCTCACCCGGTAGCCGGGACAATCAGCCCCAGCATTTT. It specifies CASSPGSRDNQPQHF.

The J gene is TRBJ2-2, the V gene TRBV2; 7 nucleotides match TRBD1. V was clipped by 4 bases and J by 2 bases; unmatched bases: 4. This CDR3 contains 15 residues. In germline, CDR1 is SNHLY, CDR2 FYNNEI. The CDR3 loop reads CASSARTGNTGELFF. The DNA of the CDR3 is TGTGCCAGCAGTGCTCGGACAGGAAACACCGGGGAGCTGTTTTTT.

This clone has just one count. The V call is TRBV5-1, the J call TRBJ2-7, with TRBD2 identical over 15 bases. Germline V CDR1 and CDR2: SGHRS, YFSETQ. This CDR3 spans 14 amino acids. J was trimmed by 11 bases and V by 2 bases; bases with no gene match: 5. Here the CDR3 DNA reads TGCGCCAGCAGCTTACCCGGGACTAGCGGGAGGAAGTACTTC. It yields the protein CASSLPGTSGRKYF.

V is TRBV2 and J is TRBJ2-3, with D perhaps TRBD2 (6 bases). The CDR3 runs 14 residues. V lost 8 bases and J lost 6, with 18 bases in between. Germline V gives CDR1 SNHLY, CDR2 FYNNEI. The CDR3 nucleotides are TGTGCCAGCTGCTGGAATCAAGGAGGGGATACGCAGTATTTT. Protein sequence: CASCWNQGGDTQYF.

The chain has TRBV7-2 and TRBJ1-2, with 8 positions matching TRBD1. The junction had 12 bases not matched to a gene; V was cut back by 5 bases and J by 7 bases. From germline, CDR1 is SGHTA and CDR2 FQGNSA. This CDR3 has 15 residues. CDR3: CASSPTSGGFGGYTF. CDR3 DNA: TGTGCCAGCAGCCCCACCTCAGGGGGCTTTGGTGGCTACACCTTC.

This chain links TRBV19 with TRBJ2-7; possible D gene TRBD2, 6 bases. Deletions cut 6 bases from V and 7 bases from J, with 16 bases between. The V gene's germline CDR1 is LNHDA and CDR2 SQIVND (reference sequence). CDR3 length: 13 residues. CDR3 nucleotides: TGTGCCAGTAGCCTCAGGGACTCTAGGGAGCAGTACTTC. The encoded protein is CASSLRDSREQYF.

The chain recombines TRBV7-2 with TRBJ2-7; 7 bases are a match to TRBD1. There are 13 residues in the CDR3. CDR1 and CDR2 (germline): SGHTA, FQGNSA. Unmatched junction bases numbered 4, after V lost 6 bases and J lost 2 bases. CDR3 loop: CASRNTGAYEQYF. CDR3 DNA: TGTGCCAGCAGAAATACAGGGGCCTACGAGCAGTACTTC.

As DNA, the CDR3 is TGTGCCAGCAGGATGCGACTAGGGGCCTACGAGCAGTACTTC. This gives the protein CASRMRLGAYEQYF. The chain links TRBV27 to TRBJ2-7; D may be TRBD2 (6 bases). Germline CDR1 is MNHEY and CDR2 is SMNVEV (reference sequence). V was shortened by 6 bases and J by 2 bases, with 14 bases between the two germline ends. The CDR3 has 14 amino acids.